The rows below give T cell receptor beta chains drawn from one sample of a study of molecular identifiers for immune sequencing clone quantification. TCRdb called the PCR reads again in MiXCR, with one record for every CDR3 protein. The data show some 680,000 distinct CDR3 sequences, with about 25% seen just once and roughly 0.83% held by the top ten. Source material: naive CD8+ T cells from blood, with Jurkat cell RNA spiked in. The receptors were sampled from a human donor in good health. Some libraries in this study had Jurkat cell RNA spiked in. Both conserved end residues are part of each CDR3. D genes are given only for firm matches. Clone size is shown for a subset of rows, as once, few, many or a class of expanded clone.

DNA: TGTGCCAGCAGTCCCGCGCAGGGGGCCGATGAGCAGTTCTTC; CDR3: CASSPAQGADEQFF; J: TRBJ2-1; size: many; D: TRBD1; V: TRBV5-4
DNA: TGCAGCAATTTGCTGGCAGGTGGCACAGATACGCAGTATTTT; CDR3: CSNLLAGGTDTQYF; J: TRBJ2-3; size: -; D: -; V: TRBV20-1
DNA: TGTGCCAGCAGCTCGGGGTCCGCCTACAATGAGCAGTTCTTC; CDR3: CASSSGSAYNEQFF; J: TRBJ2-1; size: many; D: -; V: TRBV7-9
DNA: TGTGCCAGTAGTAACGACGGCAGGGGCTACGAGCAGTACTTC; CDR3: CASSNDGRGYEQYF; J: TRBJ2-7; size: -; D: -; V: TRBV19
DNA: TGCGCCAGCAGCCTCAGGGTTCACACTGAAGCTTTCTTT; CDR3: CASSLRVHTEAFF; J: TRBJ1-1; size: few; D: -; V: TRBV4-3
DNA: TGTGCCAGCTCATCTCTCGGAGGGATCAGCGAGCAGTACTTC; CDR3: CASSSLGGISEQYF; J: TRBJ2-7; size: -; D: -; V: TRBV18
DNA: TGTGCCAGCAGCTTATGGGAACCTCCATCAACTAATGAAAAACTGTTTTTT; CDR3: CASSLWEPPSTNEKLFF; J: TRBJ1-4; size: few; D: -; V: TRBV7-9
DNA: TGTGCCTGGAGTGTAGGTCACCCCTACGAGCAGTACTTC; CDR3: CAWSVGHPYEQYF; J: TRBJ2-7; size: many; D: -; V: TRBV30
DNA: TGCAGTGCTATCAAAGGGTTCCAAGAGACCCAGTACTTC; CDR3: CSAIKGFQETQYF; J: TRBJ2-5; size: many; D: -; V: TRBV20-1
DNA: TGTGCCAGCAGCGTAGAGGGGGAGTCCTATAATTCACCCCTCCACTTT; CDR3: CASSVEGESYNSPLHF; J: TRBJ1-6; size: few; D: -; V: TRBV9
DNA: TGCGCCAGCAGCCAGTCAGATAACACTGAAGCTTCCTTT; CDR3: CASSQSDNTEASF; J: TRBJ1-1; size: once; D: -; V: TRBV4-3
DNA: TGCGCCAGCAGCCAAGATACTAGCGGGAGGGCCAGGTTGGATGAGCAGTTCTTC; CDR3: CASSQDTSGRARLDEQFF; J: TRBJ2-1; size: few; D: TRBD2; V: TRBV4-3
DNA: TGTGCCAGCAGCCGCCCACAGGCAAGGCAAGAGACCCAGTGCTTC; CDR3: CASSRPQARQETQCF; J: TRBJ2-5; size: -; D: -; V: TRBV7-6
DNA: TGCGCCAGCAGCCAAGACCGGGACTTACTCAATGAGCAGTTCTTC; CDR3: CASSQDRDLLNEQFF; J: TRBJ2-1; size: -; D: -; V: TRBV4-1
DNA: TGCGCCAGCAGCCGGCGGACTGGCACAGATACGCAGTATTTT; CDR3: CASSRRTGTDTQYF; J: TRBJ2-3; size: many; D: -; V: TRBV5-1
DNA: TGTGCCAGCAGCCCCCAAGCGGGGGGATTTTACGAGCAGTACTTC; CDR3: CASSPQAGGFYEQYF; J: TRBJ2-7; size: few; D: TRBD2; V: TRBV6-2/TRBV6-3
DNA: TGTGCCACCAGCAGGAGGGAGAGGGTTTTAGGATCACCCCTCCACTTT; CDR3: CATSRRERVLGSPLHF; J: TRBJ1-6; size: few; D: -; V: TRBV15
DNA: TGCAGCGTCTGGACAGGGGGCAGTCCGCCCCAGCCTTTT; CDR3: CSVWTGGSPPQPF; J: TRBJ1-5; size: -; D: TRBD1; V: TRBV29-1
DNA: TGCAGTGCTAGAGATTGGCCGGGGCTGAACACTGAAGCTTTCTTT; CDR3: CSARDWPGLNTEAFF; J: TRBJ1-1; size: many; D: -; V: TRBV20-1
DNA: TGTGCCAGTAGGATGGGGGGGTACACTGAAGCTTTCTTT; CDR3: CASRMGGYTEAFF; J: TRBJ1-1; size: few; D: -; V: TRBV19
DNA: TGTGCCAGCAGTTCGGGACGGCTAACTAATGAAAAACTGTTTTTT; CDR3: CASSSGRLTNEKLFF; J: TRBJ1-4; size: many; D: -; V: TRBV6-2/TRBV6-3